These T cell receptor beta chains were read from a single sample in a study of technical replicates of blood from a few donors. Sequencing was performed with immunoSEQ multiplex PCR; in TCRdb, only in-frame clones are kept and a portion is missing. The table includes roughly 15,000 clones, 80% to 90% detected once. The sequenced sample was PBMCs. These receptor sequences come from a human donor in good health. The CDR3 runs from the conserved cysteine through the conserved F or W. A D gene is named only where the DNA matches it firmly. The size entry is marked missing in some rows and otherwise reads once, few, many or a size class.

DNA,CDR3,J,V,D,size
TGTGCCAGCAGTCCATTCGACAGAATACAATACGAGCAGTACTTC,CASSPFDRIQYEQYF,TRBJ2-7,TRBV27,-,-
TGTGCCAGCAGGCCCCGACTGGGTTCCAATGAGCAGTTCTTC,CASRPRLGSNEQFF,TRBJ2-1,TRBV28,-,few
TGCAGCGTTGTCATAGCGGGAGAACTCTACGAGCAGTACTTC,CSVVIAGELYEQYF,TRBJ2-7,TRBV29-1,TRBD2,-
TGTGCCAGCAGCTCAAGGACAGGGGGCCTTGATGGCTACACCTTC,CASSSRTGGLDGYTF,TRBJ1-2,TRBV7-2,TRBD1,-
TGTGCCAGCACCACCCTGGGACAGGGCAATGAAAAACTGTTTTTT,CASTTLGQGNEKLFF,TRBJ1-4,TRBV27,TRBD1,-
TGTGCCATCAGTGAGATGGGACAGAGCACAGATACGCAGTATTTT,CAISEMGQSTDTQYF,TRBJ2-3,TRBV10-3,TRBD1,-
TGTGCCAGCAGCACTTCAGGGAACTATGGCTACACCTTC,CASSTSGNYGYTF,TRBJ1-2,TRBV5-5,-,-
TGTGCCAGCAGTGAAGACAGCTACAATGAGCAGTTCTTC,CASSEDSYNEQFF,TRBJ2-1,TRBV2,-,-
TGTGCCAGTAGTCCAATGACAGGGAGCAATCAGCCCCAGCATTTT,CASSPMTGSNQPQHF,TRBJ1-5,TRBV19,TRBD1,-
TGTGCCTGGAGTGCTGGTCTTCAGGGAGGAGAGACCCAGTACTTC,CAWSAGLQGGETQYF,TRBJ2-5,TRBV30,-,-
TGTGCCAGCAGTGAGCGGAACCTCAATGAGCAGTTCTTC,CASSERNLNEQFF,TRBJ2-1,TRBV2,-,-
TGCAGCGTTTTGACAGGGCCAAATTACCAAGAGACCCAGTACTTC,CSVLTGPNYQETQYF,TRBJ2-5,TRBV29-1,TRBD1,-
TGTGCCAGCAGACCCGATGGGGGGGGACTTTATGGCAATCAGCCCCAGCATTTT,CASRPDGGGLYGNQPQHF,TRBJ1-5,TRBV27,-,-
TGTGCCAGCAGCCCCAACGGCGGGGGCGATAACTATGGCTACACCTTC,CASSPNGGGDNYGYTF,TRBJ1-2,TRBV7-6,-,-
TGTGCCAGCAGCTTTAGCGGGAGATTTACTGGGGAGCAGTTCTTC,CASSFSGRFTGEQFF,TRBJ2-1,TRBV7-9,TRBD2,-
TGCGCCAGCGCAGGGGTCACCGCAGCCTACGAGCAGTACTTC,CASAGVTAAYEQYF,TRBJ2-7,TRBV5-1,-,-
TGTGCCAGCAGTTCACATACAGTAGTCTATGGCTACACCTTC,CASSSHTVVYGYTF,TRBJ1-2,TRBV28,-,few
TGTGCCATCAGTGAGACTAGCGGGCTAACAGATACGCAGTATTTT,CAISETSGLTDTQYF,TRBJ2-3,TRBV10-3,TRBD2,-
TGTGCCAGCAGGCACAGGAACTCGAACACTGAAGCTTTCTTT,CASRHRNSNTEAFF,TRBJ1-1,TRBV27,-,once
TGCAGTGCCCCGGGAGTCGGGGAGCTGTTTTTT,CSAPGVGELFF,TRBJ2-2,TRBV20-1,-,-
TGCGCCAGCAGCCCCTCGAGTAGGGCGGGCTATGGCTACACCTTC,CASSPSSRAGYGYTF,TRBJ1-2,TRBV5-1,-,-
TGTGCCATCAGTGAGGGCGGCTCGCGCTACACCTTC,CAISEGGSRYTF,TRBJ1-2,TRBV10-3,-,-